This is a list of T cell receptor beta chains from one sample in a study of long-term antiretroviral therapy in people with HIV. Clones were sequenced by immunoSEQ multiplex PCR, and TCRdb holds only the in-frame ones, with some missing. The sample consists of approximately 23,000 clones, over 65% of them appearing once. Specimen: unsorted PBMCs, collected about 6.1 years after starting antiretroviral therapy. The receptors originated from a man under 40 with HIV. Each CDR3 is given with its conserved first and last residue. Each record gives: V gene, J gene, CDR3 length, clone size, D gene, CDR3 protein, CDR3 DNA. D genes are given only for firm matches. Expanded clones are given a class, and other clones once, few, many or no size at all.

>TRBV7-9|TRBJ1-2|14|few|NA
CASSLVSDNYGYTF
TGTGCCAGCAGCTTGGTCAGTGATAACTATGGCTACACCTTC
>TRBV18|TRBJ1-4|15|NA|NA
CASSPPGAGGEKLFF
TGTGCCAGCTCACCACCCGGGGCCGGGGGAGAAAAACTGTTTTTT
>TRBV6-1|TRBJ1-2|15|NA|NA
CASSEIPGTVYGYTF
TGTGCCAGCAGCGAAATCCCCGGGACGGTATATGGCTACACCTTC
>TRBV4-3|TRBJ2-1|18|NA|NA
CASSQDLASRPVDNEQFF
TGCGCCAGCAGCCAAGACCTAGCGTCGCGCCCAGTTGACAATGAGCAGTTCTTC
>TRBV29-1|TRBJ1-2|14|NA|NA
CSVHQGLAEYGYTF
TGCAGCGTTCACCAGGGGCTAGCTGAGTATGGCTACACCTTC
>TRBV7-9|TRBJ1-6|16|few|TRBD1
CASSRQGASYNSPLHF
TGTGCCAGCAGTCGACAGGGAGCCTCCTATAATTCACCCCTCCACTTT
>TRBV9|TRBJ1-3|16|few|NA
CASSVALGGAGNTIYF
TGTGCCAGCAGCGTAGCTTTAGGGGGAGCTGGAAACACCATATATTTT
>TRBV19|TRBJ2-7|11|medium-sized|NA
CASSHRYEQYF
TGTGCCAGTAGTCACAGGTACGAGCAGTACTTC
>TRBV7-9|TRBJ2-3|15|NA|NA
CASSQTFPGPHTQYF
TGTGCCAGCAGCCAAACCTTCCCGGGACCACACACGCAGTATTTT
>TRBV5-8|TRBJ1-1|14|NA|NA
CASSLVQGRTEAFF
TGTGCCAGCAGCTTGGTCCAGGGGCGAACTGAAGCTTTCTTT
>TRBV7-2|TRBJ1-5|15|NA|TRBD1
CASTPGGGDNQPQHF
TGTGCCAGCACCCCAGGGGGCGGGGACAATCAGCCCCAGCATTTT
>TRBV2|TRBJ2-1|11|NA|NA
CASSELNEQFF
TGTGCCAGCAGTGAACTCAATGAGCAGTTCTTC
>TRBV9|TRBJ1-5|15|NA|NA
CASSVGEHSNQPQHF
TGTGCCAGCAGCGTAGGGGAACATAGCAATCAGCCCCAGCATTTT
>TRBV28|TRBJ2-6|15|NA|NA
CASRPGYSGANVLTF
TGTGCCAGCAGGCCAGGGTACTCTGGGGCCAACGTCCTGACTTTC
>TRBV30|TRBJ2-7|14|NA|NA
CAWGPGSPADEQYF
TGTGCCTGGGGCCCCGGGTCCCCAGCGGACGAGCAGTACTTC
>TRBV7-6|TRBJ2-2|17|NA|TRBD1
CASSFTRGTPNTGELFF
TGTGCCAGCAGCTTCACCAGGGGGACCCCGAACACCGGGGAGCTGTTTTTT
>TRBV18|TRBJ2-2|17|NA|NA
CASSPPLGTSNTGELFF
TGTGCCAGCTCACCACCCCTAGGGACCTCGAACACCGGGGAGCTGTTTTTT
>TRBV27|TRBJ1-5|14|NA|NA
CASSPPGGDQPQHF
TGTGCCAGCAGTCCCCCCGGGGGGGATCAGCCCCAGCATTTT
>TRBV19|TRBJ1-2|14|NA|NA
CASIPTDSNYGYTF
TGTGCCAGTATCCCAACCGACTCTAACTATGGCTACACCTTC
>TRBV11-1|TRBJ2-7|12|few|TRBD1
CASSTQGSEQYF
TGTGCCAGCAGCACACAGGGGAGCGAGCAGTACTTC
>TRBV7-2|TRBJ2-2|13|NA|NA
CASHWTNTGELFF
TGTGCCAGTCACTGGACCAACACCGGGGAGCTGTTTTTT
>TRBV6-1|TRBJ1-3|14|NA|NA
CASGPGISGNTIYF
TGTGCCAGCGGGCCGGGGATTTCTGGAAACACCATATATTTT
>TRBV19|TRBJ2-7|13|NA|NA
CASSILPDYEQYF
TGTGCCAGTAGTATTCTTCCAGACTACGAGCAGTACTTC
>TRBV6-5|TRBJ2-7|15|NA|NA
CASTLTGDRSYEQYF
TGTGCCAGCACCCTCACGGGTGACAGGTCCTACGAGCAGTACTTC
>TRBV30|TRBJ2-2|14|NA|NA
CAWQEGSNTGELFF
TGTGCCTGGCAAGAGGGCAGCAACACCGGGGAGCTGTTTTTT
>TRBV6-5|TRBJ2-3|13|NA|NA
CASSSRGTDTQYF
TGTGCCAGCAGTTCCAGGGGCACGGATACGCAGTATTTT
>TRBV28|TRBJ1-5|12|NA|NA
CASSSGGQPQHF
TGTGCCAGCAGTTCGGGGGGCCAGCCCCAGCATTTT
>TRBV28|TRBJ1-5|13|NA|NA
CASTQTGSQPQHF
TGTGCCAGCACCCAAACGGGTAGTCAGCCCCAGCATTTT
>TRBV30|TRBJ2-7|12|NA|TRBD1
CAGRDRGYEQYF
TGTGCCGGCCGGGACAGGGGCTACGAGCAGTACTTC
>TRBV11-2|TRBJ1-2|14|NA|NA
CASSAFDSNYGYTF
TGTGCCAGCAGCGCTTTCGACTCTAACTATGGCTACACCTTC
>TRBV7-2|TRBJ2-1|15|NA|TRBD2
CASSLGTSGSNEQFF
TGTGCCAGCAGCTTAGGGACTAGCGGGAGTAATGAGCAGTTCTTC